The T cell receptor (beta chain) described here comes from a study of blood T cell repertoires in COVID-19. Study as a whole: In each case, the material was cDNA or gDNA derived from T cells, B-cell-depleted T cells, or PBMCs.

In the source study's methods: Quantification of nucleated cells was approximated via reference gene primer amplification. The data were produced by immunoSEQ multiplex PCR, yet TCRdb's version contains in-frame clones alone and is incomplete. V and J calls and clone size are given by that table; D and trimming were obtained from the DNA. This sample has roughly 140,000 clones, with roughly 82% found just once. Germline V gene sequence: CDR1 SGHDT, CDR2 YYEEEE. The V gene end was trimmed by 2 bases and the J gene end by 5 bases; junction bases not matched to a gene: 1. The length of the CDR3 is 13 residues.

The TCR comes from a man aged 60-69 years with active or convalescent COVID-19. This rearrangement joins TRBV5-6 to TRBJ1-1; the match to TRBD1 covers 9 bases. The sample comprised peripheral blood. The CDR3 DNA reads as TGTGCCAGCAGCTTTGACAGGGGGACTGAAGCTTTCTTT. It codes for CASSFDRGTEAFF.